This T cell receptor beta chain was identified during a study of T cells in Graves' hyperthyroidism and ophthalmopathy. The authors obtained PBMCs from around 10 ml of fresh peripheral blood. There are 12 residues in the CDR3. Germline-derived CDR1 and CDR2 are SGDLS and YYNGEE. V was cut by 1 base and J by 9 bases, with 8 bases left in between. This clonotype ranks as medium-sized. The investigators amplified TCR beta CDR3 regions from RNA transcripts. The HTBI primer set was used in a first-round RT-PCR of the TCR CDR3. Each CDR3 protein is one row after TCRdb ran MiXCR on the multiplex PCR reads. Among approximately 24,000 distinct CDR3 sequences listed, 45% to 55% were seen once.

The receptor's source is a woman in her forties with Graves' hyperthyroidism that later progressed to Graves' ophthalmopathy. This chain uses TRBV9 with TRBJ2-1; no clear D. The sequenced material came from blood. Here the CDR3 reads CASSVLPGEQFF. The CDR3 region has the DNA TGTGCCAGCAGCGTACTACCCGGTGAGCAGTTCTTC.